What follows are 31 T cell receptor beta chains derived from one specimen sequenced in a study of blood T cell repertoires in COVID-19. Assay used: immunoSEQ multiplex PCR; TCRdb lists only in-frame clones, some missing. This table has over 250,000 clones, 70% to 80% appearing once. The sample consisted of peripheral blood. The receptors stem from a woman of 80 years or more with acute or convalescent COVID-19.

The chain links TRBV19 to TRBJ2-7; 11 positions match TRBD1. Germline-derived CDR1 and CDR2 are LNHDA and SQIVND (reference sequence). This CDR3 is 16 amino acids long. The ends lost 1 base at V and 2 bases at J; junction bases unmatched: 4. The CDR3, as DNA: TGTGCCAGTAGTATAGTGGGGGGACAGGGGGCCTACGAGCAGTACTTC. It encodes CASSIVGGQGAYEQYF.

The chain combines TRBV2 with TRBJ2-3; TRBD2 might be the D (6 bases). Germline CDR1 reads SNHLY; CDR2 reads FYNNEI. The germline V and J ends were trimmed by 5 bases and 3 bases, with 18 bases remaining between them. This CDR3 has 16 amino acids. CDR3 bases: TGTGCCAGCAGTATAGGAGGGAGAAGAGGAACAGATACGCAGTATTTT. Translating it yields CASSIGGRRGTDTQYF.

In its sample, this clone was seen a few times. V is TRBV5-5 and J is TRBJ2-5; TRBD1 might be the D (5 bases). Per germline, CDR1 SGHKS and CDR2 YYEKEE (reference sequence). Deletions cut 2 bases from V and 3 bases from J, with 5 bases between. The CDR3 sequence is 12 residues long. CDR3 in amino acids: CASSFREETQYF. Written as DNA, the CDR3 is TGTGCCAGCAGCTTCAGGGAAGAGACCCAGTACTTC.

This rearrangement joins TRBV7-2 to TRBJ1-2; the D is unclear. The CDR3 has 13 amino acids. Germline loops: CDR1 SGHTA, CDR2 FQGNSA. Trimming removed 4 bases from V and 5 bases from J, with 11 bases in between. In DNA, the CDR3 is TGTGCCAGCAGCTCCGCAACGGTATATGGCTACACCTTC. Encoded protein: CASSSATVYGYTF.

This clone has only a few counts. The chain couples TRBV7-9 to TRBJ1-4; TRBD1 agrees at 11 bases. The CDR3 length is 18 residues. Germline V lookup: CDR1 SEHNR, CDR2 FQNEAQ (reference sequence). The trim removed 2 bases at V and 7 bases at J, leaving 12 bases unmatched. In DNA, the CDR3 is TGTGCCAGCAGCTTATTAATCGGGACAGGGGGATTTCGTGAAAAACTGTTTTTT. It codes for CASSLLIGTGGFREKLFF.

The V gene is TRBV2, the J gene TRBJ1-3, with 7 nucleotides matching TRBD1. CDR3 length equals 14 residues. The germline V gene encodes CDR1 SNHLY and CDR2 FYNNEI. V dropped 10 bases and J dropped 4; count of bases not matched to a gene: 10. Written as DNA, the CDR3 is TGTGCCACCTCTACAGGGGCAGCCGGAAACACCATATATTTT. It encodes CATSTGAAGNTIYF.

The rearrangement joins TRBV19 to TRBJ1-6, with a possible D match to TRBD1 (6 bases). The CDR3 length is 13 residues. In germline, CDR1 is LNHDA, CDR2 SQIVND (reference sequence). The V and J ends lost 4 bases and 6 bases respectively, with 7 bases between them. The CDR3 sequence: CASSTGANSPLHF. As DNA, the CDR3 is TGTGCCAGTAGTACAGGGGCTAATTCACCCCTCCACTTT.

This clone was picked up one time. The rearrangement links TRBV6-6 to TRBJ1-1, with 7 bases lining up with TRBD1. CDR1 and CDR2 (germline): MNHNY, SVGAGI (reference sequence). The V gene end was trimmed by 3 bases and the J gene end by 1 base; junction bases not matched to a gene: 2. The CDR3 sequence is 14 residues long. CDR3 loop: CASSYTGANTEAFF. The DNA of the CDR3 is TGTGCCAGCAGTTATACAGGGGCGAACACTGAAGCTTTCTTT.

The V and J genes are TRBV3-1 (or the pseudogene TRBV3-2) and TRBJ2-5; no clear D. CDR3 size: 14 residues. Germline V lookup: CDR1 LGHDT, CDR2 YNNKEL (reference sequence). Trimming took 1 base from V and 5 from J, leaving 11 bases between them. The CDR3 is CASSQGRTGETQYF. CDR3 bases: TGTGCCAGCAGCCAAGGCCGCACCGGGGAGACCCAGTACTTC.

The V call is TRBV7-9, the J call TRBJ2-3, with D possibly being TRBD2 (6 bases). Germline lookup yields CDR1 SEHNR and CDR2 FQNEAQ (reference sequence). This CDR3 has 17 amino acids. Trimming left V 1 base short and J 3 bases short, with 17 bases between. The CDR3 protein is CASSLGLTGEGTDTQYF. In DNA, the CDR3 is TGTGCCAGCAGCTTAGGCCTTACGGGAGAGGGGACAGATACGCAGTATTTT.

This clone appeared a single time. The chain recombines TRBV6-1 with TRBJ2-1, with 8 bases aligning to TRBD2. Germline CDR1 and CDR2: MNHNS and SASEGT. The CDR3 spans 18 residues. V lost 3 bases and J lost 0; bases outside the gene matches: 10. For the CDR3, the DNA is TGTGCCAGCAGTGACATAGCGGGGCGGTCCAGCTCCTACAATGAGCAGTTCTTC. Residues: CASSDIAGRSSSYNEQFF.

This clone appeared a few times. The rearrangement joins TRBV2 to TRBJ2-2, with 7 bases lining up with TRBD1. There are 17 residues in the CDR3. With V trimmed by 6 bases and J by 1 base, 11 bases remained unmatched. Germline V gene data show CDR1 as SNHLY and CDR2 as FYNNEI. The CDR3 nucleotides read TGTGCCAGCAGCGTTTCTACAGGGGTAGTGAACACCGGGGAGCTGTTTTTT. Protein sequence: CASSVSTGVVNTGELFF.

V is TRBV5-4 and J is TRBJ2-3, with a weak D call TRBD1 (5 bases). Trimming cost V 2 bases and J 3 bases, with 7 bases left between them. The V gene's germline CDR1 is SGHNT and CDR2 YYREEE (reference sequence). The CDR3 is made up of 13 amino acids. CDR3 amino acids: CASSLKGTDTQYF. In DNA, the CDR3 is TGTGCCAGCAGCTTAAAGGGGACAGATACGCAGTATTTT.

The CDR3 is CASSGASPNSPLHF. In DNA form, the CDR3 reads TGTGCCAGCTCGGGAGCTAGTCCTAATTCACCCCTCCACTTT. The chain uses TRBV18 and TRBJ1-6; D is ambiguous. The ends were cut back, 6 bases at V and 6 bases at J, with 12 bases in the middle. The CDR3 loop spans 14 amino acids. Germline assignment: CDR1 KGHSH and CDR2 LQKENI.

This chain joins TRBV7-9 and TRBJ1-2; 8 bases are shared with TRBD1. Losses at the gene ends were 5 bases for V and 7 bases for J; bases not matched to a gene: 12. The germline gives CDR1 SEHNR, CDR2 FQNEAQ (reference sequence). The CDR3 is made up of 15 amino acids. The CDR3 sequence is CASSREDRVILGYTF. The CDR3, as DNA: TGTGCCAGCAGCCGTGAGGACAGGGTGATTCTTGGCTACACCTTC.

The chain recombines TRBV5-1 with TRBJ1-4; no clear D. Trimming cost V 0 bases and J 8 bases, with 17 bases left between them. Per the germline V gene, CDR1 is SGHRS and CDR2 is YFSETQ. This CDR3 spans 16 amino acids. CDR3 region: CASSLEGPGNQEKLFF. The DNA of the CDR3 is TGCGCCAGCAGCTTGGAAGGTCCCGGGAATCAGGAAAAACTGTTTTTT.

The chain recombines TRBV11-3 with TRBJ1-1; no reliable D call. V lost 4 bases, J lost 4 bases, and 4 bases lay in between. The CDR3 loop spans 11 amino acids. Per the germline V gene, CDR1 is SGHNT and CDR2 is YENEEA. DNA for the CDR3: TGTGCCAGCAGCTGGGCCACTGAAGCTTTCTTT. It yields the protein CASSWATEAFF.

This chain uses TRBV28 with TRBJ2-7; D uncertain. The CDR3 contains 12 residues. Looked up from germline, CDR1 is MDHEN and CDR2 is SYDVKM. V shed 6 bases and J shed 7 bases, with 13 bases lying between them. The CDR3 spells CASSSFGSEQYF. In DNA form, the CDR3 reads TGTGCCAGCAGCTCCTTCGGTAGTGAGCAGTACTTC.

V usage is TRBV10-3 and J usage is TRBJ1-3, with D tentatively TRBD1 (6 bases). This CDR3 contains 16 residues. Trimming removed 2 bases at V and 1 base at J, with 12 bases between. Germline assignment: CDR1 ENHRY and CDR2 SYGVKD. CDR3 amino acids: CAISEALTGSGNTIYF. The CDR3 coding sequence is TGTGCCATCAGTGAGGCCCTTACAGGGTCTGGAAACACCATATATTTT.

The chain carries TRBV2 and TRBJ2-5, with 11 bases fitting TRBD2. V gave up 5 bases and J gave up 9 bases; unmatched junction bases: 11. Germline V gene lookup returns CDR1 SNHLY and CDR2 FYNNEI. CDR3 length: 15 amino acids. The CDR3 DNA reads TGTGCCAGCAGTAGGCTAGCGGGGGGTCCTTTGGCCCAGTACTTC. Translating gives CASSRLAGGPLAQYF.

This clone occurred once. The genes are TRBV29-1 and TRBJ1-1; unclear D gene. Between the trimmed V and J ends, which lost 7 bases and 1 base, there was a span of 10 bases. CDR3 length equals 12 residues. Germline assignment: CDR1 SQVTM and CDR2 ANQGSEA. CDR3 nucleotides: TGCAGCGGCCTAGCTGAGAACACTGAAGCTTTCTTT. Protein sequence: CSGLAENTEAFF.

This clone was picked up one time. This sequence joins TRBV18 and TRBJ1-5; D is possibly TRBD1 (5 bases). V gave up 4 bases and J gave up 0 bases, with 10 bases separating them. CDR1 and CDR2 from the germline V gene are KGHSH and LQKENI. The CDR3 has 15 amino acids. DNA of the CDR3: TGTGCCAGCTCACAAGACAGCCTTAGCAATCAGCCCCAGCATTTT. Its protein product is CASSQDSLSNQPQHF.

The rearrangement uses TRBV6-5 and TRBJ1-1; TRBD1 agrees at 9 bases. The CDR3 has 13 residues. Germline V gene lookup returns CDR1 MNHEY and CDR2 SVGAGI. J gave up 11 bases and V 10 bases, and 14 bases lay outside the gene matches. DNA for the CDR3: TGTGCCACCGGAGCAACAGGGGGCTGGGAGGCTTTCTTT. Protein: CATGATGGWEAFF.

The chain couples TRBV6-1 to TRBJ1-5; D unresolved. CDR3 length equals 14 residues. Germline loops: CDR1 MNHNS, CDR2 SASEGT. V lost 1 base and J 6 bases, leaving 10 bases between the germline ends. The CDR3 loop is CASSEGGSSQPQHF. CDR3 DNA: TGTGCCAGCAGTGAAGGAGGGTCGTCTCAGCCCCAGCATTTT.

This rearrangement joins TRBV18 to TRBJ2-5, with TRBD1 matching 7 bases. This CDR3 spans 15 amino acids. From germline, CDR1 is KGHSH and CDR2 LQKENI. J was trimmed by 4 bases and V by 3 bases; bases with no gene match: 8. The chain's CDR3 is CASSPYWDRRETQYF. In nucleotides, the CDR3 is TGTGCCAGCTCACCGTATTGGGACAGAAGAGAGACCCAGTACTTC.

As DNA, the CDR3 is TGTGCCAGCAGTTTAACCCACAGGAGCTATGGCTACACCTTC. The encoded protein is CASSLTHRSYGYTF. This sequence joins TRBV28 and TRBJ1-2, with D perhaps matching TRBD1 (5 bases). V lost 2 bases and J 4 bases, leaving 11 bases between the germline ends. This CDR3 has 14 amino acids. Germline lookup yields CDR1 MDHEN and CDR2 SYDVKM.

J is TRBJ1-4 and V is TRBV28; a weak D match, TRBD1 (6 bases). Deletions cut 6 bases from V and 12 bases from J, with 11 bases between. This CDR3 is built from 11 residues. From germline, CDR1 is MDHEN and CDR2 SYDVKM. The CDR3 spells CASRGRGELFF. Written as DNA, the CDR3 is TGTGCCAGCAGGGGGAGGGGGGAACTGTTTTTT.

This sequence joins TRBV7-8 and TRBJ1-4; D might be TRBD1 (6 bases). Trimming took 5 bases from V and 5 from J, leaving 12 bases between them. Germline lookup yields CDR1 SGHVS and CDR2 FQNEAQ. This CDR3 is 14 amino acids long. The CDR3 DNA reads TGTGCCAGCAGCCACGGGACACGAAATGAAAAACTGTTTTTT. Its protein is CASSHGTRNEKLFF.

The chain uses TRBV5-1 and TRBJ1-1; 8 nucleotides align to TRBD1. V trimming: 0 bases; J trimming: 0 bases; junction bases outside the gene matches: 4. CDR1 is SGHRS, CDR2 YFSETQ, per germline. The CDR3 is 16 amino acids. CDR3 loop: CASSLVTGAMNTEAFF. The DNA for the CDR3 is TGCGCCAGCAGCTTGGTGACAGGGGCTATGAACACTGAAGCTTTCTTT.

The table lists this clone with a few counts. V and J are TRBV6-2 or TRBV6-3 and TRBJ1-4, with D unresolved. The V and J ends lost 4 bases and 3 bases respectively, with 9 bases between them. Germline V gene lookup returns CDR1 MNHEY and CDR2 SVGEGT. CDR3 length equals 14 residues. The CDR3 DNA reads as TGTGCCAGCAGTTCGATTCGAGCTAATGAAAAACTGTTTTTT. Its protein product is CASSSIRANEKLFF.

In nucleotides, the CDR3 is TGCGCCAGCAGCTTGGGTGTGCGGGGGACAACTAATGAAAAACTGTTTTTT. Encoded protein: CASSLGVRGTTNEKLFF. The gene calls are TRBV5-1 and TRBJ1-4; D might be TRBD1 (5 bases). Germline CDR1 is SGHRS and CDR2 is YFSETQ. Trimming cost V 0 bases and J 0 bases, with 12 bases left between them. The CDR3 contains 17 residues.